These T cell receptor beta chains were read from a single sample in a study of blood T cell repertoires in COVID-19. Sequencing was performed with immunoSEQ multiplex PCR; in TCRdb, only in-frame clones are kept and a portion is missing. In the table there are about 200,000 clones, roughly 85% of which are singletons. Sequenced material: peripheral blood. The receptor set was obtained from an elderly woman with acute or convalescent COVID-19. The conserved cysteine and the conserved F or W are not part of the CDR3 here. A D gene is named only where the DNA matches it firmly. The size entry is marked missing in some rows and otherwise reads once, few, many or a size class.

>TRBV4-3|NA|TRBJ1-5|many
ASSQNSGDQPQH
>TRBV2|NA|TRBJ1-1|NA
ASTEGAGNTEAF
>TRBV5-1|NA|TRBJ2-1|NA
ASSLERVGQF
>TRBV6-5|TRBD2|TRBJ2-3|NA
ASSIASGRTDTQY
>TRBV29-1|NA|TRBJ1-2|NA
SVSRDFYGYT
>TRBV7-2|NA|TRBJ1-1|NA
ASSLVRGDTEAF
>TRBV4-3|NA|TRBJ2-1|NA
ASSRGRESEQF
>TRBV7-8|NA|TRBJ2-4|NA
ASSPNRVGDIQY
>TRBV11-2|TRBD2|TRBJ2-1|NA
ASSLGISLAGDGEQF
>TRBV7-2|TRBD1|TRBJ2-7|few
ASSYTTGSSYEQY
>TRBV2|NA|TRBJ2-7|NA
ASRQNAGPMLYEQY
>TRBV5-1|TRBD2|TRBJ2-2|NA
ASSLAVTSGNTGELF
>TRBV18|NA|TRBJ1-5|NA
ASSLFGSGAGVDNQPQH
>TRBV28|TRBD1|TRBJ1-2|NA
ASSLGQANYGYT
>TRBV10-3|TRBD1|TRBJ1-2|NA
AISESIRQGGDYT
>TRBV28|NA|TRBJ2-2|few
ASKSGNTGELF
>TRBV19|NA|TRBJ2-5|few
ASSGRGAAGTQY
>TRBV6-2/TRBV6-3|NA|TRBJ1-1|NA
ASSFRGNTEAF
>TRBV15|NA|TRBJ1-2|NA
ATSMGQAMIYGYT
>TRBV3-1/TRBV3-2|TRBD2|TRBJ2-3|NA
ASSHSSGGRTDTQY
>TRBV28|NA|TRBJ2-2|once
ASSLPGQYTGELF
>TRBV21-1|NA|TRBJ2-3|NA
ASSKAPGLAGGWWDTQY
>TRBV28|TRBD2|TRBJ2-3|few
ASSPAGGVYTQY
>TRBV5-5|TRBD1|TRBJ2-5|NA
ASRITGGETQY
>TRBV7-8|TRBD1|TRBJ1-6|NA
ASSLTDRARNSPLH
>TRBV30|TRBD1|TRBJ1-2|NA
AWSPGGGGRTYGYT
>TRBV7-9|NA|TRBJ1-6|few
ASSQDGARGGDSPLH
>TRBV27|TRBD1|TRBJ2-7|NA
ASSSAGTGTYEQY
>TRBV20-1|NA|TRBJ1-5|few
SASGTLNQPQH
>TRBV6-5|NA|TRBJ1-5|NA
SGHRSQGEPQH
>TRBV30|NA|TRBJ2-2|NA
AWSGIQGTGELF
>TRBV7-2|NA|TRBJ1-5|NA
ASTLGPGASNQPQH
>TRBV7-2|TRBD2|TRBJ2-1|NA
ASSFERERRF
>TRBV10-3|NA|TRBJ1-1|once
AISRHRDPNGFEAF
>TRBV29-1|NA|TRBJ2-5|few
SVVKPQETQY
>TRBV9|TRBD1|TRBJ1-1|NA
ASSPRQGMNTEAF
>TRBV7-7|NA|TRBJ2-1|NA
ASSLASSYNEQF
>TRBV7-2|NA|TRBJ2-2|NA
ASSFRVRVQGGTGELF
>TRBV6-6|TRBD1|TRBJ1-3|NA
ASRLGQGPNTIY
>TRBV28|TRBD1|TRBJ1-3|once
ASSLNSGGAGNTIY
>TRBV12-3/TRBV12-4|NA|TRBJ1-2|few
ASSLREVYGYT
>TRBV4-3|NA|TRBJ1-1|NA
ASSQGQLMNTEAF
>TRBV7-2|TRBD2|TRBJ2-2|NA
ASSLRPSGSFGELF
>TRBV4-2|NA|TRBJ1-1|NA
ASSQDLRTRKEAF
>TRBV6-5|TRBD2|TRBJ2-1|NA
ASTSGRNEQF